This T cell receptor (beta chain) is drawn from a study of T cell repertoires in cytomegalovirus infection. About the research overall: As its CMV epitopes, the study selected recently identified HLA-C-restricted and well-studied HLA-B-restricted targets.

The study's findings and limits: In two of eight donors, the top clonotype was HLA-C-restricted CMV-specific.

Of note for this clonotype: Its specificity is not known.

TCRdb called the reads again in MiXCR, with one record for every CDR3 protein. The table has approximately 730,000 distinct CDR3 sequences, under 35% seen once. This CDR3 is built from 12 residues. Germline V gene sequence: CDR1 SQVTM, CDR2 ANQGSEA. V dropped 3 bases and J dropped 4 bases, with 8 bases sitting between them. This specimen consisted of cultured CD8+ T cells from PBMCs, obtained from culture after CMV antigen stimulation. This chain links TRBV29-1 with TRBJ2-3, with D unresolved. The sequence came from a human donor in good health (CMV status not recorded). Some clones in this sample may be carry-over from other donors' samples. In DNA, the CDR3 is TGCAGCGTTGAGTTATGGGCAGATACGCAGTATTTT. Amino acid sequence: CSVELWADTQYF.